These 23 T cell receptor beta chains came from one sample sequenced in a study of blood T cell repertoires in COVID-19. Some clones are missing from TCRdb's copy, which holds only in-frame ones; the method was immunoSEQ multiplex PCR. This table has around 160,000 clones, approximately 90% appearing once. The sequencing sample was made of peripheral blood. These receptors were obtained from a man aged 18 to 29 with acute or convalescent COVID-19.

This chain uses TRBV18 with TRBJ2-1; 9 nucleotides agree with TRBD1. Germline V gene sequence: CDR1 KGHSH, CDR2 LQKENI. This CDR3 contains 16 residues. The trim removed 3 bases at V and 4 bases at J, leaving 7 bases unmatched. For the CDR3, the DNA is TGTGCCAGCTCACCCGCCCTGACAGGGGGTTACAATGAGCAGTTCTTC. Residues: CASSPALTGGYNEQFF. Combining the CDR3 with reference TRBV18 and TRBJ2-1 gives the whole variable domain NAGVMQNPRHLVRRRGQEARLRCSPMKGHSHVYWYRQLPEEGLKFMVYLQKENIIDESGMPKERFSAEFPKEGPSILRIQQVVRGDSAAYFCASSPALTGGYNEQFFGPGTRLTVL.

Written as DNA, the CDR3 is TGCAGCGTTGGAAGAGGAGGGGATCAGCCCCAGCATTTT. Encoded protein: CSVGRGGDQPQHF. The rearrangement joins TRBV29-1 to TRBJ1-5; D is perhaps TRBD1 (5 bases). CDR3 size: 13 residues. Germline-derived CDR1 and CDR2 are SQVTM and ANQGSEA. Between the trimmed V and J ends, which lost 4 bases and 5 bases, there was a span of 12 bases.

CDR3 in amino acids: CASRKLGGLGTDTQYF. As DNA, the CDR3 is TGTGCCAGCCGCAAACTAGGGGGCTTGGGCACAGATACGCAGTATTTT. This chain uses TRBV5-6 with TRBJ2-3; 7 bases match TRBD1. The germline V gene encodes CDR1 SGHDT and CDR2 YYEEEE. CDR3 length equals 16 residues. J gave up 1 base and V 7 bases, and 12 bases lay outside the gene matches.

The rearrangement links TRBV7-9 to TRBJ1-2; no definite D call. CDR1 is SEHNR, CDR2 FQNEAQ, per germline (reference sequence). V lost 5 bases to trimming and J lost 7 bases, with 11 bases between them. This CDR3 region has 12 residues. The CDR3 region is CASSPELSGYTF. As DNA, the CDR3 is TGTGCCAGCAGCCCCGAGTTGAGTGGCTACACCTTC.

The chain employs TRBV6-5 and TRBJ2-1; maybe TRBD2 (5 bases). Trimming cost V 7 bases and J 9 bases, with 19 bases left between them. The V gene's germline CDR1 is MNHEY and CDR2 SVGAGI. The CDR3 runs 14 residues. CDR3 sequence reads: CASIEIEGFGEQFF. CDR3 nucleotides: TGTGCCAGCATAGAGATCGAGGGCTTCGGTGAGCAGTTCTTC.

The chain links TRBV15 to TRBJ1-5; a possible D gene is TRBD1 (5 bases). Germline V gives CDR1 LNHNV, CDR2 YYDKDF (reference sequence). This CDR3 has 18 amino acids. Between the trimmed V and J ends, which lost 3 bases and 7 bases, there was a span of 25 bases. CDR3 bases: TGTGCCACCAGCAGGGCCAGGGTGACAGACCCCGATCGACAGCCCCAGCATTTT. Amino acid sequence: CATSRARVTDPDRQPQHF.

CDR3 DNA sequence: TGTGCCAGCAGTTCTTCTTGGACAGGGGGCTCCCAGCCCCAGCATTTT. Translation gives CASSSSWTGGSQPQHF. The J gene is TRBJ1-5, the V gene TRBV6-5, with TRBD1 identical over 11 bases. The CDR3 length is 16 residues. CDR1 and CDR2 from the germline V gene are MNHEY and SVGAGI. V trimming: 4 bases; J trimming: 7 bases; junction bases outside the gene matches: 9.

The chain employs TRBV24-1 and TRBJ2-3; 8 bases line up with TRBD2. Germline V gene data show CDR1 as KGHDR and CDR2 as SFDVKD. The V gene end was trimmed by 7 bases and the J gene end by 0 bases; junction bases not matched to a gene: 8. This CDR3 contains 16 residues. The CDR3 loop reads CATRAGGPTSTDTQYF. CDR3 in DNA: TGTGCCACCAGGGCGGGAGGACCTACGAGCACAGATACGCAGTATTTT.

The chain is built from TRBV13 and TRBJ2-1; D is perhaps TRBD1 (6 bases). CDR1 is PRHDT and CDR2 is FYEKMQ in the germline V gene (reference sequence). The V end was cut by 5 bases, the J end by 3 bases, with 23 bases between. The CDR3 covers 18 residues. The DNA for the CDR3 is TGTGCCAGCAGCACCCCATCTTACAGGGTGGGGTACTACAATGAGCAGTTCTTC. Its translation: CASSTPSYRVGYYNEQFF.

V gene TRBV6-5 combines with J gene TRBJ1-5, with 7 bases aligning to TRBD1. Germline trimming cut 7 bases from V and 2 bases from J; bases unmatched to any gene: 5. CDR3 length: 14 amino acids. Germline CDR1 and CDR2: MNHEY and SVGAGI. The DNA for the CDR3 is TGTGCCAGCACCCAGGGGGAAGGCAATCAGCCCCAGCATTTT. This sequence encodes CASTQGEGNQPQHF.

This clone has only one observation. The chain couples TRBV6-5 to TRBJ1-2; possible D gene TRBD1, 5 bases. The CDR3 is 15 amino acids. The germline CDR1 and CDR2 sequences are MNHEY and SVGAGI. Trimming cost V 4 bases and J 2 bases, with 14 bases left between them. The CDR3 spells CASSSRLGGNYGYTF. CDR3 nucleotide sequence: TGTGCCAGCAGTTCCCGCCTCGGGGGGAACTATGGCTACACCTTC.

This clone showed up just once. The chain links TRBV7-2 to TRBJ2-1; maybe TRBD2 (5 bases). The V gene lost 5 bases and the J gene lost 13 bases, with 9 bases spanning the gap. The CDR3 spans 10 residues. The V gene's germline CDR1 is SGHTA and CDR2 FQGNSA. CDR3 in DNA: TGTGCCAGCAGCGAGGGTTCACAGTTCTTC. This gives the protein CASSEGSQFF.

The chain recombines TRBV10-3 with TRBJ2-2; TRBD2 might be the D (5 bases). Trimming took 10 bases from V and 4 from J, leaving 10 bases between them. Per germline, CDR1 ENHRY and CDR2 SYGVKD. CDR3 length equals 12 residues. The CDR3 sequence: CATGRGTGELFF. The CDR3 DNA sequence: TGTGCCACCGGACGGGGCACCGGGGAGCTGTTTTTT.

The chain combines TRBV2 with TRBJ2-1; 12 bases fit TRBD2. This CDR3 contains 14 residues. V lost 9 bases to trimming and J lost 5 bases; unmatched junction nucleotides: 5. Per germline, CDR1 SNHLY and CDR2 FYNNEI. This chain's CDR3 is CASALAGGDNEQFF. The CDR3 bases are TGTGCCAGTGCTCTAGCGGGAGGGGACAATGAGCAGTTCTTC. The entire variable domain, with the rest obtained from reference TRBV2 and TRBJ2-1, is as follows: EPEVTQTPSHQVTQMGQEVILRCVPISNHLYFYWYRQILGQKVEFLVSFYNNEISEKSEIFDDQFSVERPDGSNFTLKIRSTKLEDSAMYFCASALAGGDNEQFFGPGTRLTVL.

The genes are TRBV7-9 and TRBJ1-2; 8 positions match TRBD1. Germline CDR1 reads SEHNR; CDR2 reads FQNEAQ (reference sequence). Trimming cost V 6 bases and J 7 bases; bases outside gene matches: 4. The CDR3 is made up of 12 amino acids. CDR3 in DNA: TGTGCCAGCAGTTTGGACAGGGTTGGCTACACCTTC. Its protein is CASSLDRVGYTF.

In DNA, the CDR3 is TGTGCCAGTAGTACCGCACTAGAAGCCGGGGAGCTGTTTTTT. Protein product: CASSTALEAGELFF. This chain joins TRBV19 and TRBJ2-2, with D tentatively TRBD2 (5 bases). Per the germline V gene, CDR1 is LNHDA and CDR2 is SQIVND (reference sequence). The length of the CDR3 is 14 residues. V lost 4 bases, J lost 6 bases, and 12 bases lay in between.

The rearrangement links TRBV5-6 to TRBJ1-1; 11 nucleotides line up with TRBD1. CDR3 length: 13 amino acids. Germline loops: CDR1 SGHDT, CDR2 YYEEEE. J lost 5 bases, V lost 4 bases, and 1 base had no gene match. Written as DNA, the CDR3 is TGTGCCAGCAGCGGGGACAGGGGGACTGAAGCTTTCTTT. This sequence encodes CASSGDRGTEAFF.

The chain has TRBV24-1 and TRBJ2-1; the match to TRBD2 covers 10 bases. V dropped 8 bases and J dropped 8; count of bases not matched to a gene: 23. The CDR3 sequence is 19 residues long. Looked up from germline, CDR1 is KGHDR and CDR2 is SFDVKD. CDR3 in amino acids: CATIHTGQILAGALHEQFF. As DNA, the CDR3 is TGTGCCACCATTCACACGGGACAAATTCTAGCGGGAGCCTTGCATGAGCAGTTCTTC.

The rearrangement links TRBV5-1 to TRBJ2-1; the match to TRBD1 covers 7 bases. There are 17 residues in the CDR3. Germline V CDR1 and CDR2: SGHRS, YFSETQ. The junction had 13 bases not matched to a gene; V was cut back by 0 bases and J by 7 bases. CDR3: CASSLGPLQGNVNEQFF. The CDR3 nucleotides read TGCGCCAGCAGCTTGGGACCGTTACAGGGGAACGTGAATGAGCAGTTCTTC.

This sequence joins TRBV3-1 (or the pseudogene TRBV3-2) and TRBJ2-6; D is undetermined. Trimming left V 5 bases short and J 1 base short, with 3 bases between. Germline CDR1 LGHDT, CDR2 YNNKEL (reference sequence). The CDR3 contains 13 residues. For the CDR3, the DNA is TGTGCCAGCAGCTCATCTGGGGCCAACGTCCTGACTTTC. This codes for CASSSSGANVLTF.

This chain uses TRBV19 with TRBJ1-2; 9 positions match TRBD1. This CDR3 contains 12 residues. V was pared by 8 bases and J by 5 bases, with 3 bases of the junction left unmatched. Germline values: CDR1 LNHDA, CDR2 SQIVND (reference sequence). CDR3 loop: CASGTGPYGYTF. The DNA of the CDR3 is TGTGCCAGTGGGACAGGGCCGTATGGCTACACCTTC.

This rearrangement joins TRBV29-1 to TRBJ2-5, with D possibly being TRBD1 (6 bases). V was clipped by 6 bases and J by 3 bases, with 11 bases between them. Germline V gene lookup returns CDR1 SQVTM and CDR2 ANQGSEA. The CDR3 contains 12 residues. The CDR3 bases are TGCAGCGTCAGGACAGCTGAAGAGACCCAGTACTTC. Protein: CSVRTAEETQYF.

The chain has TRBV5-1 and TRBJ1-6, with D unresolved. The germline V and J ends were trimmed by 1 base and 0 bases, with 8 bases remaining between them. The germline V gene encodes CDR1 SGHRS and CDR2 YFSETQ. The CDR3 spans 16 residues. The CDR3 region has the DNA TGCGCCAGCAGCTTGCCGGAGAGCTCCTATAATTCACCCCTCCACTTT. As protein: CASSLPESSYNSPLHF.